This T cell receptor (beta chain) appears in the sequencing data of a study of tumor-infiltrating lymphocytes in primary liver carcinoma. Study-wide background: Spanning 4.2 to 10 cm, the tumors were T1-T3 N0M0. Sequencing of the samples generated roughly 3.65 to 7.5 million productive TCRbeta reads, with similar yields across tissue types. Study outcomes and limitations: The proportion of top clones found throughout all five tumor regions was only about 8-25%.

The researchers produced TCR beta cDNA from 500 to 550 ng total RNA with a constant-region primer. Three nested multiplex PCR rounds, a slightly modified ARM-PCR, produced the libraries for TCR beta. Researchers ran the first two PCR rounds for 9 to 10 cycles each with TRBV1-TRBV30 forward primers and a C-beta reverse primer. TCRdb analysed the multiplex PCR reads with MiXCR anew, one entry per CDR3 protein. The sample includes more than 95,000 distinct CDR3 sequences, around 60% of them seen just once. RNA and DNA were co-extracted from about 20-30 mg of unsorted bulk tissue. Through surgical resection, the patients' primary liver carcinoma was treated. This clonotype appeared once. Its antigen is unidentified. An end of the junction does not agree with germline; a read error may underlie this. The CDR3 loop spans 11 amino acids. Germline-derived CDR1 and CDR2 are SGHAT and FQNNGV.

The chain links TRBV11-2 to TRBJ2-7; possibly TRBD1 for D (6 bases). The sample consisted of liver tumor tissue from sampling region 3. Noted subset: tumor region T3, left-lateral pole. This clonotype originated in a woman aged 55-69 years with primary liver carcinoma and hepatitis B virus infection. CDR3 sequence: CASIQGHEHYF. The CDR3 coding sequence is TGTGCCAGCATACAGGGCCACGAGCATTACTTC.